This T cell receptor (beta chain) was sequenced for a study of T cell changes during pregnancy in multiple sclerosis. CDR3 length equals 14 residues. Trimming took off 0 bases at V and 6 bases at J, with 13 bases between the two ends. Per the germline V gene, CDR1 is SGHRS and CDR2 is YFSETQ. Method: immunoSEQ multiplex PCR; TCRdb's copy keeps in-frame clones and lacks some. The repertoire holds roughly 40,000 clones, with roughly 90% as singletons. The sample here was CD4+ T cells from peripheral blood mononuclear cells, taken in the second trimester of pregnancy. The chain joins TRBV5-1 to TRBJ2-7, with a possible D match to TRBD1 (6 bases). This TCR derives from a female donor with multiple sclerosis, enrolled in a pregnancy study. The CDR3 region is CASSLGGLGAEQYF. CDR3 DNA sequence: TGCGCCAGCAGCTTGGGTGGGTTGGGGGCCGAGCAGTACTTC.